A selection of T cell receptor beta chains follows, all from one sample in a study of lymphopenia after photon versus proton radiotherapy. Generated by immunoSEQ multiplex PCR, the TCRdb table keeps only in-frame clones and is missing some. The top ten hold around 5% of the sample, which has 150,000 to 200,000 clones, about 85% seen once. This material consisted of peripheral blood, taken from a patient treated with photon-based radiotherapy. The receptors were gathered from a man aged 45-60 years with gastric cancer. Both conserved end residues are part of each CDR3. A D gene is named only where the DNA matches it firmly. The size of a clone is reported for some rows only, either as once, few or many, or as a class for expanded clones.

>TRBJ2-2|NA|TRBV9|NA
CASSVDDTGELFF
TGTGCCAGCAGCGTAGATGACACCGGGGAGCTGTTTTTT
>TRBJ2-6|TRBD1|TRBV19|NA
CASSRTGTGANVLTF
TGTGCCAGTAGTCGGACAGGGACTGGGGCCAACGTCCTGACTTTC
>TRBJ2-5|NA|TRBV7-8|NA
CASSLVTGPSGTQYF
TGTGCCAGCAGCTTAGTTACGGGGCCTTCGGGGACCCAGTACTTC
>TRBJ2-3|TRBD2|TRBV29-1|NA
CSVGLAGVGADTQYF
TGCAGCGTTGGTCTAGCGGGAGTAGGAGCAGATACGCAGTATTTT
>TRBJ2-1|NA|TRBV15|once
CATSRERGGEQFF
TGTGCCACCAGCAGAGAGAGGGGAGGTGAGCAGTTCTTC
>TRBJ2-7|NA|TRBV5-6|NA
CASSLGQSYEQYF
TGTGCCAGCAGCTTGGGACAGTCCTACGAGCAGTACTTC
>TRBJ1-1|NA|TRBV6-5|NA
CASSPRGDTEAFF
TGTGCCAGCAGTCCGCGAGGGGACACTGAAGCTTTCTTT
>TRBJ1-1|NA|TRBV19|NA
CARRRRAEAFF
TGTGCCAGGAGGAGGAGGGCTGAAGCTTTCTTT
>TRBJ2-2|NA|TRBV6-1|once
CASSEVRDGELFF
TGTGCCAGCAGTGAAGTCCGGGACGGGGAGCTGTTTTTT
>TRBJ2-7|NA|TRBV14|few
CASSPRNGAYEQYF
TGTGCCAGCAGCCCTAGGAACGGAGCCTACGAGCAGTACTTC
>TRBJ1-5|TRBD1|TRBV7-2|NA
CASSWDSISNQPQHF
TGTGCCAGCAGCTGGGACAGTATTAGCAATCAGCCCCAGCATTTT
>TRBJ1-1|NA|TRBV18|NA
CASSPRRPNTEAFF
TGTGCCAGCTCCCCGCGACGGCCGAACACTGAAGCTTTCTTT
>TRBJ2-1|TRBD2|TRBV29-1|NA
CSVEAGEIYNEQFF
TGCAGCGTTGAGGCGGGAGAGATCTACAATGAGCAGTTCTTC
>TRBJ1-1|NA|TRBV12-2|once
CASRLVIRTEDNTEAFF
TGTGCAAGTCGCTTAGTGATCAGGACAGAGGATAACACTGAAGCTTTCTTT
>TRBJ2-5|TRBD1|TRBV11-2|few
CASRDWDSSHF
TGTGCCAGCAGGGATTGGGACAGTTCCCACTTC
>TRBJ2-3|TRBD1|TRBV9|NA
CASSPHRGQRTDTQYF
TGTGCCAGCAGCCCCCACAGGGGGCAACGAACAGATACGCAGTATTTT
>TRBJ1-2|NA|TRBV28|NA
CASRRVANYGYTF
TGTGCCAGCAGGAGAGTGGCTAACTATGGCTACACCTTC
>TRBJ2-5|TRBD2|TRBV9|NA
CASSVGAGGWETQYF
TGTGCCAGCAGCGTAGGTGCGGGAGGTTGGGAGACCCAGTACTTC
>TRBJ2-1|NA|TRBV19|NA
CASSMGRLDHEQFF
TGTGCCAGTAGTATGGGGAGACTAGACCATGAGCAGTTCTTC
>TRBJ2-1|NA|TRBV6-5|few
CASSYSRSSYNEQFF
TGTGCCAGCAGTTACTCGCGAAGCTCCTACAATGAGCAGTTCTTC
>TRBJ2-6|NA|TRBV5-6|NA
CASSLLGLRANVLTF
TGTGCCAGCAGCTTGCTGGGGTTGAGGGCCAACGTCCTGACTTTC
>TRBJ1-5|NA|TRBV5-8|few
CASSLGNQPQHF
TGTGCCAGCAGCTTAGGCAATCAGCCCCAGCATTTT
>TRBJ2-1|TRBD2|TRBV2|NA
CASSRTSGTNEQFF
TGTGCCAGCAGCCGGACTAGCGGGACCAATGAGCAGTTCTTC
>TRBJ1-1|TRBD1|TRBV6-5|NA
CASSSYRGNTEAFF
TGTGCCAGCAGTTCCTACAGGGGGAACACTGAAGCTTTCTTT
>TRBJ1-2|NA|TRBV19|once
CASSSSNYGYTF
TGTGCCAGTAGTAGTTCTAACTATGGCTACACCTTC
>TRBJ1-1|NA|TRBV6-1|NA
CASRWGANTEAFF
TGTGCCAGCAGATGGGGGGCGAACACTGAAGCTTTCTTT
>TRBJ2-1|NA|TRBV30|NA
CAWKNSADEQFF
TGTGCCTGGAAGAATAGCGCTGATGAGCAGTTCTTC
>TRBJ1-1|TRBD1|TRBV4-2|few
CASSQGRTGPMNTEAFF
TGTGCCAGCAGCCAAGGAAGGACAGGGCCCATGAACACTGAAGCTTTCTTT
>TRBJ1-1|NA|TRBV29-1|NA
CSVRDPHRTTEAFF
TGCAGCGTCCGGGACCCCCACCGAACGACTGAAGCTTTCTTT
>TRBJ1-4|NA|TRBV7-9|NA
CASSLVAIEGGKLFF
TGTGCCAGCAGCTTAGTAGCCATTGAAGGTGGAAAACTGTTTTTT
>TRBJ1-3|NA|TRBV7-9|NA
CASSSDTGTIYF
TGTGCCAGCAGCTCCGATACGGGCACCATATATTTT
>TRBJ2-5|TRBD1|TRBV5-1|NA
CASSLGRGQGASETQYF
TGCGCCAGCAGCTTGGGCCGCGGGCAGGGGGCATCAGAGACCCAGTACTTC
>TRBJ1-2|NA|TRBV5-4|NA
CASSWSSGQNYGYTF
TGTGCCAGCAGCTGGAGTTCAGGACAGAATTATGGCTACACCTTC
>TRBJ1-5|TRBD1|TRBV30|NA
CAWRSSGTGDAQPQHF
TGTGCCTGGAGGTCGTCGGGGACAGGGGACGCTCAGCCCCAGCATTTT
>TRBJ1-1|NA|TRBV7-3|few
CASSLTGREAFF
TGTGCCAGCAGCTTAACGGGTAGGGAAGCTTTCTTT
>TRBJ2-2|NA|TRBV6-6|NA
CASTPGKGNTGELFF
TGTGCCAGCACCCCGGGAAAAGGGAACACCGGGGAGCTGTTTTTT
>TRBJ2-7|TRBD2|TRBV5-1|once
CASSWGLVESYEQYF
TGCGCCAGCAGCTGGGGACTAGTAGAGTCCTACGAGCAGTACTTC
>TRBJ2-5|TRBD1|TRBV11-2|NA
CASSRPQGDLQETQYF
TGTGCCAGCAGCCGTCCCCAGGGGGACCTCCAAGAGACCCAGTACTTC
>TRBJ1-5|TRBD1|TRBV6-5|once
CASSSDRVQPQHF
TGTGCCAGCAGTTCAGACAGGGTGCAGCCCCAGCATTTT
>TRBJ2-5|NA|TRBV15|NA
CATSREPLQGTETQYF
TGTGCCACCAGCAGAGAGCCCCTACAGGGTACAGAGACCCAGTACTTC
>TRBJ1-2|NA|TRBV19|NA
CASSVPGPLTLYGYTF
TGTGCCAGTAGTGTTCCGGGACCCCTAACCCTCTATGGCTACACCTTC
>TRBJ2-1|NA|TRBV27|NA
CASSLWGSSYNEQFF
TGTGCCAGCAGTTTATGGGGGAGCTCCTACAATGAGCAGTTCTTC